This T cell receptor (beta chain) was observed in a study of T-cell memory formation after mild COVID-19. The germline gives CDR1 ENHRY, CDR2 SYGVKD. The V segment lost 0 bases and the J segment 7 bases; nucleotides outside the gene matches: 1. CDR3 length equals 14 residues. TCRdb re-called the 5' RACE reads with MiXCR, one entry per CDR3 protein. Of 200,000 to 250,000 distinct CDR3 sequences in the sample, 8% to 10% were seen once. The sequenced material came from PBMCs or a T cell subset sorted from them (not recorded which). This TCR derives from a young man who had mild COVID-19 (a few samples of this study predate the infection). Cell type and time point are not known. The chain carries TRBV10-3 and TRBJ2-1; 9 bases fit TRBD2. The CDR3 reads CAISESSGGNEQFF. Written as DNA, the CDR3 is TGTGCCATCAGTGAGTCTAGCGGGGGTAATGAGCAGTTCTTC.